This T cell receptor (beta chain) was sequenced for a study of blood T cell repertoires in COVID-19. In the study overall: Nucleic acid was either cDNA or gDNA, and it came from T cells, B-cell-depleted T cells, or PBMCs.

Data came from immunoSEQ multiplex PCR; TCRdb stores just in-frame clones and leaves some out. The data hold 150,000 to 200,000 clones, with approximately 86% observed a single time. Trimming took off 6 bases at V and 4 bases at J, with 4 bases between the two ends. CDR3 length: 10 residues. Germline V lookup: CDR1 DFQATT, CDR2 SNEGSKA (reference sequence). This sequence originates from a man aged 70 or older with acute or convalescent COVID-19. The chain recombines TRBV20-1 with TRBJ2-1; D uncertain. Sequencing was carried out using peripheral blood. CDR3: CSAVYNEQFF. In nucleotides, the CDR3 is TGCAGTGCCGTATACAATGAGCAGTTCTTC.